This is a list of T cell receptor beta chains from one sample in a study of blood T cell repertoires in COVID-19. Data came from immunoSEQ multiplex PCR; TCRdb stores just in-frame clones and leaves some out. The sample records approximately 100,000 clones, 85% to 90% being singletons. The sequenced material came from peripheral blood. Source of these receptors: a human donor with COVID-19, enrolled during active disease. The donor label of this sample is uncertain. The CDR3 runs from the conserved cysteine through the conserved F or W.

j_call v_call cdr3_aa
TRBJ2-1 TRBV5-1 CASSLGTSGYNEQFF
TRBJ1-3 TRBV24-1 CATSGVGQAGNTIYF
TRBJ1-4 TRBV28 CASIHQGAGRGGEKLFF
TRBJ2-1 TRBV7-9 CASSLGLNNEQFF
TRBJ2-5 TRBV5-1 CASSGGLGVQETQYF
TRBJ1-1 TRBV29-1 CSVALTRSTEAFF
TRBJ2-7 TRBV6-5 CASSYSITGEENEQYF
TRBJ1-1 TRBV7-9 CASSPGGNTEAFF
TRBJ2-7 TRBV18 CASSPPNRLGQGQEQYF
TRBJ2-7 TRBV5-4 CASSFAGRDAYEQYF
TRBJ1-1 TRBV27 CASRRPVGNTEAFF
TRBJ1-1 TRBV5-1 CASSLYAGNLDTEAFF
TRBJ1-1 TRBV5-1 CASSRKNTGTTNTEAFF
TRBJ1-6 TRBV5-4 CASTARIGGRNSPLHF
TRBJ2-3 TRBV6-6 CASSWVGAGDTQYF
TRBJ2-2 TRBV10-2 CASSQRERWTGELFF
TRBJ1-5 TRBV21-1 CASSKRNQPQHF
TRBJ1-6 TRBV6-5 CASSREQGGSPLHF
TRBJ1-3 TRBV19 CASSRPGGNTIYF
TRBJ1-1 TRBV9 CASSVAGRAERTEAFF
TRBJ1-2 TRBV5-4 CASSRDRENGYTF
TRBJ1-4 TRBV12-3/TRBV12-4 CASSLTRVRMFF
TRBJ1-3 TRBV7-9 CASSPHQGSSGNTIYF
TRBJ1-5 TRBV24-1 CATSDSGQPNQPQHF
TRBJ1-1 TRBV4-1 CASSQESLNTEAFF
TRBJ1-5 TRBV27 CASSLRQSNQPQHF
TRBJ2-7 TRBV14 CASSQDGQGVIGTYEQYF
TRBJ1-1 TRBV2 CASIGQGTPEAFF
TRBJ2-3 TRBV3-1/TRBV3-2 CASSQVTGSTDTQYF
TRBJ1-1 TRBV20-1 CSARDSPGAFF
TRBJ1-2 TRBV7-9 CASSLAAGNGYTF
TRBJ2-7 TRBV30 CAWTLGDGEQYF
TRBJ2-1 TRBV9 CASSPRGSLGSNEQFF
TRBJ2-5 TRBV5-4 CASSLALVGGVETQYF
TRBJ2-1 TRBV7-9 CASSATSGGYNEQFF
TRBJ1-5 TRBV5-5 CASSSQGSSNQPQHF
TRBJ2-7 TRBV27 CASSDRGDSYEQYF
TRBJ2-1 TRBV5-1 CASSPLQGAINEQFF
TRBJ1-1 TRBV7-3 CASSTPGATEAFF
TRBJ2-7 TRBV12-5 CASGLVESTIYEQYF
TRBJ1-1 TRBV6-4 CASSDTSRGTEAFF
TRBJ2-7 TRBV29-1 CSVETSGTGAYF
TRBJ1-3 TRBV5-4 CASSLRQGNLGNTIYF
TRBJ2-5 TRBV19 CASSQDRSGETQYF
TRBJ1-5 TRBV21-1 CASSRDRGEVHSNQPQHF
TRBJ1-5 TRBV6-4 CASSAQGVGPQHF
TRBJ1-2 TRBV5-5 CASSLGIGWSRDYGYTF
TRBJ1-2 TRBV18 CASSPLEGAGGYTF
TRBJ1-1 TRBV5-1 CASSSVRGANEAFF
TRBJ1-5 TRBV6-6 CASSTGQGQPQHF
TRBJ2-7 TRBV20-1 CSASVSYEQYF
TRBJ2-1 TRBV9 CASSVRQGFNEQFF
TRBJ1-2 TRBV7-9 CASSRQGNYGYTF
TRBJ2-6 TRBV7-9 CASSLAQGRRSGANVLTF
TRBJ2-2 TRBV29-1 CSADTGGELFF
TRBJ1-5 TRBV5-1 CASSGGTGDSNQPQHF